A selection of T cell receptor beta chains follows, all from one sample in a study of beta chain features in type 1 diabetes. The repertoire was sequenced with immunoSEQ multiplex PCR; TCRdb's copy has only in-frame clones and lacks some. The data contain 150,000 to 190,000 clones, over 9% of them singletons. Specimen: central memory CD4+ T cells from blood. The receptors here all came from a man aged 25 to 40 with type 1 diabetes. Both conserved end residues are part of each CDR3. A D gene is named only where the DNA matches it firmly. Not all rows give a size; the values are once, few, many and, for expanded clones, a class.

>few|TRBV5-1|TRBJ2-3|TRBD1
TGCGCCAGCAGCTTCGGGGACAGAACAGATACGCAGTATTTT
CASSFGDRTDTQYF
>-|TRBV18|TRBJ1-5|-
TGTGCCAGCTCACCAGGCGACAGTTATCAGCCCCAGCATTTT
CASSPGDSYQPQHF
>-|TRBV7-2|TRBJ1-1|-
TGTGCCAGCAGCTTAGTCGGGAACACTGAAGCTTTCTTT
CASSLVGNTEAFF
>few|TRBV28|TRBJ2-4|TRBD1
TGTGCCAGCAGTTTAACAGGGGGTGGCATTCAGTACTTC
CASSLTGGGIQYF
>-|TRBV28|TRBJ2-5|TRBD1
TGTGCCAGCAGCTCCTGGGACAGTAAGGACTTC
CASSSWDSKDF
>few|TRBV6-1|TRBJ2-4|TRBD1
TGTGCCAGCACCGTCGGACAGGGTCAGCACATTCAGTACTTC
CASTVGQGQHIQYF
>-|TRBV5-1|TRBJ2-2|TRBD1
TGCGCCAGCAGCTCGGCACAGGGGATTACCGGGGAGCTGTTTTTT
CASSSAQGITGELFF
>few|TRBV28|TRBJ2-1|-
TGTGCCAGCAGTCCGCTCCTAGGGGGCGGGAGGTACAATGAGCAGTTCTTC
CASSPLLGGGRYNEQFF
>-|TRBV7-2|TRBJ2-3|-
TGTGCCAGCAGCCGATCACAAGGGGTCGTTGGAGATACGCAGTATTTT
CASSRSQGVVGDTQYF
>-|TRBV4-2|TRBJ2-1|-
TGTGCCAGCAGCCCGAGCGGTGGGAAGGGCGACAATGAGCAGTTCTTC
CASSPSGGKGDNEQFF
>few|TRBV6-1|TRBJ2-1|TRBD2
TGTGCCAGCAGGATCGGGGGGAGGGCCGGCAATGAGCAGTTCTTC
CASRIGGRAGNEQFF
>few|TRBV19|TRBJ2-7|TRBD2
TGTGCCAGTAGTATAGAGGACCCCACCCTGGGACTAGCGGGAGCATACGAGCAGTACTTC
CASSIEDPTLGLAGAYEQYF
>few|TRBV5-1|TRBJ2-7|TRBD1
TGCGCCAGCAGCTTGGCCCCGGGACAGGGTCACTACGAGCAGTACTTC
CASSLAPGQGHYEQYF
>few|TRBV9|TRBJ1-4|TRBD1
TGTGCCAGCAGCGTAGGGGACAGTCCTAATGAAAAACTGTTTTTT
CASSVGDSPNEKLFF
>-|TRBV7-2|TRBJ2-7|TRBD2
TGTGCCAGCAGCTTAGCCTCAGGACTAGCGGGAGCACGGCAGGGCGAGCAGTACTTC
CASSLASGLAGARQGEQYF
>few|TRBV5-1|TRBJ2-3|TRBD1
TGCGCCAGCAGCTTGGGGACAGGGGGCACAGATACGCAGTATTTT
CASSLGTGGTDTQYF
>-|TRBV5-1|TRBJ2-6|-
TGCGCCAGCAGCTTGGCCACTGGGGCCAACGTCCTGACTTTC
CASSLATGANVLTF
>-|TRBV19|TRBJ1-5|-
TGTGCCAGTATACCCACGCCACGGGGAAATCAGCCCCAGCATTTT
CASIPTPRGNQPQHF
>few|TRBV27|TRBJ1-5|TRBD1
TGTGCCAGCAGTTTATCCGGGACAGCCAGCAATCAGCCCCAGCATTTT
CASSLSGTASNQPQHF
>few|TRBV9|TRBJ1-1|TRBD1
TGTGCCAGCAGCGTAGTGACAGGGCGGAGCACTGAAGCTTTCTTT
CASSVVTGRSTEAFF
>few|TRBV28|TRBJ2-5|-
TGTGCCAGCAGTTCTCGGGAAGAGACCCAGTACTTC
CASSSREETQYF
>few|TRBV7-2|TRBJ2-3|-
TGTGCCAGCAGCTTAGCCCCCCTAGGAGGCACAGATACGCAGTATTTT
CASSLAPLGGTDTQYF
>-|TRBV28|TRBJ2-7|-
TGTGCCAGCAGTCCCCCCCGCCAAGCCGAGCAGTACTTC
CASSPPRQAEQYF
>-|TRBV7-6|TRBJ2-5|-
TGTGCCAGCAGCCAAAACGGGGAGCGAGAGACCCAGTACTTC
CASSQNGERETQYF
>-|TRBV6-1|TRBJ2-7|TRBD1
TGTGCCAGCAGTGAAAGGGGGCACGAGCAGTACTTC
CASSERGHEQYF
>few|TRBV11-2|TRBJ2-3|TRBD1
TGTGCCAGCAGAGCCGACGGACAGGGGAGAGATACGCAGTATTTT
CASRADGQGRDTQYF
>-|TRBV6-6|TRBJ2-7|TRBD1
TGTGCCAGCAGTAGGACAGGAGCCCACTACGAGCAGTACTTC
CASSRTGAHYEQYF
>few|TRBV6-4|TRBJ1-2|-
TGTGCCAGCAGTGACAGGGGTTACTATGGCTACACCTTC
CASSDRGYYGYTF
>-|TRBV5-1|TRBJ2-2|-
TGCGCCAGCAGCTTGGAAACTATCGGGGAGCTGTTTTTT
CASSLETIGELFF
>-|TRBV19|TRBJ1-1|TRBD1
TGTGCCAGTAGTAAGCTTCGGGGACAGGGACACACTAAAGCTTTCTTT
CASSKLRGQGHTKAFF
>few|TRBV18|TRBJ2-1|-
TGTGCCAGCTCACAAGGGGACAATGAGCAGTTCTTC
CASSQGDNEQFF
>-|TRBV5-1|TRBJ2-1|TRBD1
TGCGCCAGCAGCACTACAGGGGGCTATGAGCAGTTCTTC
CASSTTGGYEQFF
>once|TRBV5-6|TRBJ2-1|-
TGTGCCAGCAGCTTGGTGGGTACCCCTCGGGGTGAGCAGTTCTTC
CASSLVGTPRGEQFF
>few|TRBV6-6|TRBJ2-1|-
TGTGCCAGCAACCAAGGGGCGGCTTACAATGAGCAGTTCTTC
CASNQGAAYNEQFF
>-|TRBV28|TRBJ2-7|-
TGTGCCAGCAGGGGGGGACTCGCCGGAGAGCAGTACTTC
CASRGGLAGEQYF
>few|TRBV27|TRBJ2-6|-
TGTGCCAGCAGTGCTAAAAGCTCTGGGGCCAACGTCCTGACTTTC
CASSAKSSGANVLTF
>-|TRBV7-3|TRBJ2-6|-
TGTGCCAGCAGCTTAACTGCGATCCCTGGGGCCAACGTCCTGACTTTC
CASSLTAIPGANVLTF
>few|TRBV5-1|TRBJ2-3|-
TGCGCCAGCAGCTTGGGTAGGGGGACGATGGATACGCAGTATTTT
CASSLGRGTMDTQYF
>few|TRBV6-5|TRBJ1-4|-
TGTGCCAGCAGATTAGGACAGATAAGAAATGAAAAACTGTTTTTT
CASRLGQIRNEKLFF
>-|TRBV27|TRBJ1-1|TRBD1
TGTGCCAGCAGTTTGAGGCAGGGGGATGGTGAAGCTTTCTTT
CASSLRQGDGEAFF
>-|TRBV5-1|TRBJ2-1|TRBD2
TGCGCCAGCAGCCTCCAAGGGACTAGCGGGAGCTCTGAGCAGTTCTTC
CASSLQGTSGSSEQFF
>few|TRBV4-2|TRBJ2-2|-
TGTGCCAGCAGCGCGGACTATCAGAACACCGGGGAGCTGTTTTTT
CASSADYQNTGELFF
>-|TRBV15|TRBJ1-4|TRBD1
TGTGCCACCAGCAGGACCCGGACAGGAGGTGAACAACTGTTTTTT
CATSRTRTGGEQLFF
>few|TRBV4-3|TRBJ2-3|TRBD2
TGCGCCAGCAGCCAAGGCCGGGCTAGCGGAGATACGCAGTATTTT
CASSQGRASGDTQYF
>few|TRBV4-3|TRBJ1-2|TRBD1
TGCGCCAGCAGTCCTTCACAGGGGGTCTATGGCTACACCTTC
CASSPSQGVYGYTF
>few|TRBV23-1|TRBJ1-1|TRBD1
TGCGCCAGCAGAGAGGACAGGGCGAACACTGAAGCTTTCTTT
CASREDRANTEAFF
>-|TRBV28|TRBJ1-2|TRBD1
TGTGCCACCCTATACAGGGGCTATGGCTACACCTTC
CATLYRGYGYTF
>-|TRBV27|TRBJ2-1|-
TGTGCCAGCAGTGCCCGGGTGGGTGAGCAGTTCTTC
CASSARVGEQFF
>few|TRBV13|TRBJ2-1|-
TGTGCCAGCAGCCCCTGGCGGGGCTCCTACAATGAGCAGTTCTTC
CASSPWRGSYNEQFF
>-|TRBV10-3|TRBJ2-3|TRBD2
TGTGCCATAGAAGCGGGAGACACAGATACGCAGTATTTT
CAIEAGDTDTQYF
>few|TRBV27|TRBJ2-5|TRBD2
TGTGCCAGCAGTTTGCGGGGGAAAGAGACCCAGTACTTC
CASSLRGKETQYF
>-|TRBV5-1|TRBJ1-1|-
TGCGCCAGCAGCTTGGATTTGGGGGCGAGGACTGAAGCTTTCTTT
CASSLDLGARTEAFF
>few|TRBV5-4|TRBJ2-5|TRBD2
TGTGCCAGCAGCTTTAGACTAGCGGGAGGTCAGGAGACCCAGTACTTC
CASSFRLAGGQETQYF